This paragraph reports one TCR beta chain. Its specific antigen is unknown. No clone much larger than this one lies a single base away; base qualities are absent. V is pruned by 7 bases and J by 6 bases, leaving 7 bases of the junction without a gene match. From the cysteine up to the phenylalanine, the CDR3 has a length of 16 residues. The CDR3 DNA has 48 bases and is translated from base 1. Reading the germline V gene gives CDR1 SGHAT and CDR2 FQNNGV. The immunoSEQ Assay, a bias-controlled multiplex PCR, was used to amplify TCRbeta CDR3 regions from genomic DNA. On the authors' methods: Within the assay, amplification of reference gene primers was used to estimate how many nucleated cells each sample contained. To quantify the absolute abundance of each unique TCRbeta CDR3 rearrangement, sequence reads were collapsed and filtered. For each sample, productive Simpson clonality was calculated as the square root of Simpson's diversity index over productive rearrangements. TCRdb holds this immuneACCESS table with in-frame rearrangements only. Some clones are missing; in checked studies, unresolved V genes explain under half, and the rest has no known cause. V and J calls and clone size are given by that table; D and trimming were obtained from the DNA. The sample table holds approximately 300,000 clones, of which about 89% were seen once. The ten largest clones take up approximately 0.84% of the sample.

Collaborating institutions collected whole blood in K2EDTA tubes following their own protocols. For TCRbeta analysis, collaborators shipped samples in one of three forms: frozen whole blood, isolated PBMCs, or DNA extracted from either of those sample types. These data belong to a study of blood T cell repertoires in COVID-19 (dated by TCRdb to about 2020). Background for the entire study: Collaborator samples came from the United States, Italy and Spain and covered acute and convalescent phases of COVID-19. The prospective study material was composed of cDNA or gDNA derived from T cells, B-cell-depleted T cells, or PBMCs. The dataset comprised deeply sampled blood TCRbeta repertoires from subjects exposed to, actively infected with, or recovered from COVID-19. A freely available public database, intended as a resource for researchers studying the immune response to SARS-CoV-2, is where the repertoires were released. Samples were obtained from the ongoing ImmuneRACE study (first 160 participants) and from some 1,200 subjects provided by 6 global collaborators. The sample metadata nearly always contained a de-identified subject ID, COVID-19 status, age in years and sex. Where available, HLA class I and class II types were obtained from metadata supplied by the sample provider rather than from assay-based typing.

Beyond this particular receptor, the publication reports: How much clinical and demographic metadata was included differed by source and by participant, and the metadata was provided uncurated.

The receptor was isolated from a man aged 25-45 years with acute or convalescent COVID-19. Material: peripheral blood. The sequence joins TRBV11-2 to TRBJ2-2, with 14 middle bases fitting TRBD2. The bases read TGTGCCAGCACCATGGGACTAGCGGGAGTACCCGGGGAGCTGTTTTTT. Its protein reads: CASTMGLAGVPGELFF.